Here is one TCR beta chain with its context. The CDR3 contains 15 residues. V dropped 0 bases and J dropped 7 bases, with 13 bases sitting between them. Germline lookup yields CDR1 LNHNV and CDR2 YYDKDF (reference sequence). These data belong to a study of T-cell memory formation after mild COVID-19. Study context: TCR clusters showed largely donor specificity.

Sample barcodes and UMIs were carried by the TCR alpha and TCR beta cDNA libraries that 5'RACE generated with constant-segment primers. TCRdb reanalysed the 5' RACE reads using MiXCR and keeps one entry per CDR3 protein. The sample yields 550,000 to 700,000 distinct CDR3 sequences, 15% to 20% seen once. The chain employs TRBV15 and TRBJ2-1; weak D call: TRBD1 (7 bases). The specimen was PBMCs or a T cell subset sorted from them (not recorded which). This clonotype was sampled from an adult woman who had mild COVID-19 (a few samples of this study predate the infection). Cell type and time point are not known. The DNA for the CDR3 is TGTGCCACCAGCAGAGACAGGGGGGTAGTGAATGAGCAGTTCTTC. Its protein is CATSRDRGVVNEQFF.